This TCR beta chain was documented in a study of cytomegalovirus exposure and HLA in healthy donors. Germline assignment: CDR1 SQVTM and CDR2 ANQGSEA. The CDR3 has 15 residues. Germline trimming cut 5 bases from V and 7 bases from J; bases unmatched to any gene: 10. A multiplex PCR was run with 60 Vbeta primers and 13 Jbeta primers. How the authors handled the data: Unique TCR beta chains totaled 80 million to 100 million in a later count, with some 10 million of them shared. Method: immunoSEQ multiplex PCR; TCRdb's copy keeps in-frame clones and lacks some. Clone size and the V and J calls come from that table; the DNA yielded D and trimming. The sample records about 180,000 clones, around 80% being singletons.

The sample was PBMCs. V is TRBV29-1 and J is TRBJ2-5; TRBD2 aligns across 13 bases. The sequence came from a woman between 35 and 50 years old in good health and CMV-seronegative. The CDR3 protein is CSVPGTSGTSGTQYF. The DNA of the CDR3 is TGCAGCGTTCCGGGGACTAGCGGGACCAGCGGGACCCAGTACTTC.